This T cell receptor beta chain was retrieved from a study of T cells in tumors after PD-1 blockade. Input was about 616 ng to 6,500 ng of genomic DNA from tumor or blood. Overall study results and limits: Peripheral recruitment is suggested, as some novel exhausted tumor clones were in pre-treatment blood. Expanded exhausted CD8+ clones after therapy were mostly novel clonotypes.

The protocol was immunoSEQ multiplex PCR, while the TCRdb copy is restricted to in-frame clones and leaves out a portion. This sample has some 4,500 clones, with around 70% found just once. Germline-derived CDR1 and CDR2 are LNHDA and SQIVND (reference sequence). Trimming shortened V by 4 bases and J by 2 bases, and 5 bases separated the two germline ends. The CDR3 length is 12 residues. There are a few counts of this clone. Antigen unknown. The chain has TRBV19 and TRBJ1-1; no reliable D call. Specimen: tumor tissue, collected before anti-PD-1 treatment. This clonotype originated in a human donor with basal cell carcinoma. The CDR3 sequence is CASSRSNTEAFF. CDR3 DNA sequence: TGTGCCAGTAGTAGGAGTAACACTGAAGCTTTCTTT. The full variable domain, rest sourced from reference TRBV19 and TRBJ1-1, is DGGITQSPKYLFRKEGQNVTLSCEQNLNHDAMYWYRQDPGQGLRLIYYSQIVNDFQKGDIAEGYSVSREKKESFPLTVTSAQKNPTAFYLCASSRSNTEAFFGQGTRLTVV.